What follows describes a single T cell receptor (beta chain). This clonotype was counted a few times. Its antigen remains undetermined. The record has no base qualities; no much larger clone is one base away. The sample is drawn from a study of blood T cells in healthy people across ages (dated by TCRdb to between 2015 and 2017). Background for the entire study: In model experiments, template switching captured roughly one uniquely barcoded TCR beta cDNA molecule for every two T cells. Using deep sequencing normalized with unique cDNA molecular identifiers, the study measured how TCR beta repertoire diversity changes with age. Four age groups were formed from the donors: young (average approximately 15 years), middle-aged (more than 35), aged (roughly 58) and long-lived (roughly 81). Two additional independent replicas of 1 million unique cDNA reads from the same blood draw were analyzed for two donors (one aged 18 to 30 and one aged 80 or older). Broad study findings and their caveats: Since profiling was done on bulk unsorted PBMCs, naive and antigen-experienced compartments could not be conclusively compared. Compared with the aged group, the long-lived group had more naive CD4+ T cells, fewer expanded clones and increased TCR diversity, suggesting age selection. Total diversity estimates from one million sequenced T cells were considered lower bounds and underestimates. Observed TCR beta diversity correlated strongly with the percentage of naive T cells measured by flow cytometry. Because donor CMV infection status was unknown, age-related changes in expanded clonotypes were potentially confounded. Observed TCR beta diversity per million T cells fell roughly linearly with age, and a significant reduction was already apparent by age roughly 40.

The donors were about 40 Caucasian individuals from Russia, aged roughly 6 to 100 years, who were systemically healthy. Each donor gave ten milliliters of peripheral blood, collected into EDTA-treated Vacutainer tubes. Ficoll-Paque density-gradient centrifugation was used to isolate PBMCs, with at least 6.5 million per sample. Total RNA was extracted from PBMCs with Trizol reagent, with at least 5 micrograms obtained per sample. For every donor, flow cytometry on a PBMC aliquot measured the percentage of naive CD45RAhigh/CD27high T cells. Preparation of the library involved 5' RACE. Sequencing instrument: Illumina HiSeq 2500. A second PCR of about 7 to 12 cycles was performed with a sample-barcoded 5' primer and a J-beta primer mix. A unique molecular identifier was introduced onto each TCR beta cDNA molecule by a template-switch 5' adaptor carrying 12 random nucleotides. Each sample yielded at least 2.5 million CDR3-containing paired-end reads. All of the RNA was converted into first-strand cDNA using the Mint cDNA synthesis kit, with a TRBC-specific oligonucleotide serving as the primer. Following uracil-DNA glycosylase treatment, all cDNA underwent a first 18-cycle PCR with the universal primers M1SS and BC2_uni_R. Under the source paper's analysis protocol: Normalization of each sample was performed by random selection of 1 million high-quality reads, each carrying a distinct molecular identifier. Instead of being binned into consensus sequences, reads with shared molecular identifiers were discarded. MiTCR, set to a Q25 quality threshold and the strictest error-elimination algorithm, was used for CDR3 identification, clonotype clustering and error correction. A nonparametric unseen species model with Euler transformation was used to estimate a lower bound on total TCR beta diversity. TCRdb reprocessing: public reads trimmed at Q25 with fastp, clones called with MiXCR, in-frame beta chains kept. Each CDR3 protein gets just one entry, which takes the most common genes and DNA from the rows behind it. These V and J calls are TCRdb output, not the study's own analysis. This sample lists over 500,000 distinct CDR3 sequences; about 27% were detected once. The ten largest clones represent about 3.9% of the sample.

Spanning cysteine to phenylalanine, the CDR3 consists of 14 amino acids. Only the CDR3 portion is preserved as DNA: 42 bases, with reading frame beginning at the first base. The germline V gene (reference sequence) gives CDR1 as SEHNR and CDR2 as FQNEAQ. Trimming removed 5 bases from V and 7 bases from J; the gene matches leave 7 bases unexplained. This sample also appeared in a second study, on T cells of mothers and their children. Per that second paper: Nine systemically healthy Caucasian individuals, comprising three mothers and their six children, were included as donors. cDNA synthesis consumed the entire amount of extracted RNA, loaded at approximately 1.4 ug RNA in each 15 ul reaction. In the second PCR, the M1S primer added sample barcodes and 2-4 random nucleotides. Over 8 million TCR beta CDR3 reads came from each mother, compared with some 3 million reads from each child. Thymic selection similarly shapes TCR recombination output in related and unrelated pairs, with minor effect from inherited differences. Normalized repertoire overlap in related mother-child pairs was always slightly higher than in unrelated mother-child pairs, but the difference was never significant. No persistent microchimeric T cell clones were detected, at a sensitivity of around 100 clones per million clonotypes. The study used deep NGS to compare TCR beta repertoires of mothers and children, seeking features distinguishing related mother-child pairs from unrelated individuals. The mean age was 40 +/- 4 years for the mothers and around 10 +/- 4 years for the children. Libraries were sequenced on Illumina HiSeq 2000 with 100+100 nt paired-end reads after adapter ligation with NEBNext reagents. To avoid cross-contamination, the mother libraries and the child libraries were prepared a month apart and sequenced in separate runs. For each donor, between about 450,000 and 2,300,000 distinct TCR beta clonotypes were identified. Naive TCR beta clonotypes were estimated from low-frequency clonotypes matched to each donor's FACS-determined naive share, without sorting.

The chain is made from TRBV7-9 and TRBJ1-2; 10 of the junction bases match TRBD1. The source of this sequence is a boy between 2 and 15 years old in good health. Source material: blood. The nucleotide sequence is TGTGCCAGCAGCCTCACCGGGACAGGGGTTGGCTACACCTTC. This gives the protein CASSLTGTGVGYTF.